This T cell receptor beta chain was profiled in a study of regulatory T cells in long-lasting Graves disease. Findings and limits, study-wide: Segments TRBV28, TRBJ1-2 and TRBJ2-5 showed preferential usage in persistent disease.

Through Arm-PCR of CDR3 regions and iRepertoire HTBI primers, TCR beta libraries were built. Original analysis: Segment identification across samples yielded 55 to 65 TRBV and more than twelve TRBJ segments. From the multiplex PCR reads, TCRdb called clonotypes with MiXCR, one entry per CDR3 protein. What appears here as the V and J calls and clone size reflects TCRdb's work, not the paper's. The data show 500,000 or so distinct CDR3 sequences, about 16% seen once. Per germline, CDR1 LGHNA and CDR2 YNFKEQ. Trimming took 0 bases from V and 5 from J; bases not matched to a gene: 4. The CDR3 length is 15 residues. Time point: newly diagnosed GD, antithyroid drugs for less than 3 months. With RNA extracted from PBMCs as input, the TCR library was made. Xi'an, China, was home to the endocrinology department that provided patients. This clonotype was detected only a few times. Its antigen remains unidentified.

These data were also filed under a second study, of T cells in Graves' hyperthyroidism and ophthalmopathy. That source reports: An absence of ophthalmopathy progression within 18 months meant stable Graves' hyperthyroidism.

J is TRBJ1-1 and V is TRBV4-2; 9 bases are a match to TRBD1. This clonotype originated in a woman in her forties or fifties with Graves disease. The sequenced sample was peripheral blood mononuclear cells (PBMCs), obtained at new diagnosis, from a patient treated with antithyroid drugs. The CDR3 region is CASSQETGGRTEAFF. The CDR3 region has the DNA TGTGCCAGCAGCCAAGAGACAGGGGGTCGGACTGAAGCTTTCTTT.